The sequence of this TCR beta chain was determined in a study of blood T cell repertoires in COVID-19. This CDR3 region has 18 residues. V lost 1 base and J lost 2; bases outside the gene matches: 6. Germline V gene sequence: CDR1 KGHSH, CDR2 LQKENI. Clinical histories supplied by participants themselves formed the basis of cohort assignment. TCRdb's table, derived via immunoSEQ multiplex PCR, lists solely in-frame clones and lacks some. Of some 300,000 clones listed, approximately 89% are singletons. The sequence was collected from a woman in her 30s who had recovered from COVID-19. Sequencing was carried out using PBMCs or T cells enriched from blood (not recorded which). The V call is TRBV18, the J call TRBJ1-4, with TRBD1 identical over 11 bases. The CDR3 bases are TGTGCCAGCTCACCACTCGGACAGGGGGCAACCACTAATGAAAAACTGTTTTTT. This gives the protein CASSPLGQGATTNEKLFF.